One sample yielded the 20 T cell receptor beta chains listed below, sequenced in a study of blood T cell repertoires in COVID-19. The data were produced by immunoSEQ multiplex PCR, yet TCRdb's version contains in-frame clones alone and is incomplete. In the table there are 30,000 to 35,000 clones, about 78% of which are singletons. Specimen: peripheral blood. All receptors come from a woman in her sixties or seventies with acute or convalescent COVID-19.

Details on this clone: Other DNA sequences from this sample encode an identical CDR3 as well. The J gene is TRBJ1-6, the V gene TRBV1; the table's D call, TRBD1, has no DNA check behind it. TRBV1 is marked as a pseudogene. The CDR3 extends over 19 amino acids. The CDR3 protein is CTSIGVGQGRFLYNSPLHF. In nucleotides, the CDR3 is TGCACCAGCATCGGGGTCGGACAGGGCAGGTTTCTCTATAATTCACCCCTCCACTTT.

The chain links TRBV4-1 to TRBJ1-5; D call uncertain. Germline assignment: CDR1 MGHRA and CDR2 YSYEKL. V was pared by 0 bases and J by 2 bases, with 8 bases between. The CDR3 extends over 15 amino acids. The CDR3 DNA reads TGCGCCAGCAGCCAAGAAACTACGGGCAATCAGCCCCAGCATTTT. This encodes CASSQETTGNQPQHF.

This clone was counted a few times. Here the CDR3 reads CASHAGTGKYTEAFF. The CDR3 DNA reads TGTGCCAGCCACGCCGGGACAGGGAAGTACACTGAAGCTTTCTTT. The chain joins TRBV28 to TRBJ1-1, with 9 bases that match TRBD1. Germline V gene sequence: CDR1 MDHEN, CDR2 SYDVKM. The CDR3 loop spans 15 amino acids. V lost 8 bases to trimming and J lost 3 bases; unmatched junction nucleotides: 10. The full variable domain, its missing parts supplied by reference TRBV28 and TRBJ1-1, is DVKVTQSSRYLVKRTGEKVFLECVQDMDHENMFWYRQDPGLGLRLIYFSYDVKMKEKGDIPEGYSVSREKKERFSLILESASTNQTSMYLCASHAGTGKYTEAFFGQGTRLTVV.

The genes are TRBV5-6 and TRBJ1-5; D gene uncertain. The CDR3 totals 13 residues. In germline, CDR1 is SGHDT, CDR2 YYEEEE. Trimming took off 0 bases at V and 5 bases at J, with 6 bases between the two ends. The CDR3: CASSLGGDQPQHF. The CDR3 bases are TGTGCCAGCAGCTTGGGAGGTGATCAGCCCCAGCATTTT.

The chain employs TRBV30 and TRBJ1-6, with TRBD1 identical over 8 bases. Germline loops: CDR1 GTSNPN, CDR2 SVGIG (reference sequence). Trimming removed 2 bases from V and 9 bases from J; junction bases left unmatched: 12. The CDR3 has 16 residues. CDR3 residues: CAWSPPGQVTRSPLHF. The CDR3 nucleotides read TGTGCCTGGAGTCCTCCGGGACAGGTGACTCGTTCACCCCTCCACTTT.

For the CDR3, the DNA is TGTGCCAGCAGCTTAATCCCGCGGGGGGGGCCAGATACGCAGTATTTT. It is translated as CASSLIPRGGPDTQYF. V usage is TRBV7-3 and J usage is TRBJ2-3; 9 bases agree with TRBD2. The CDR3 runs 16 residues. CDR1 and CDR2 from the germline V gene are SGHTA and FQGTGA. Trimming took 1 base from V and 4 from J; bases not matched to a gene: 6.

This clone was recorded a few times. The chain employs TRBV6-5 and TRBJ2-7; D is unresolved. Trimming removed 6 bases from V and 7 bases from J, with 13 bases in between. This CDR3 is built from 12 residues. CDR1 MNHEY and CDR2 SVGAGI come from the germline V gene. CDR3 bases: TGTGCCAGCAGAACCCCCCCGAGGGAGCAGTACTTC. Translation gives CASRTPPREQYF.

The chain employs TRBV14 and TRBJ1-4; a weak D match, TRBD1 (6 bases). The germline V gene encodes CDR1 SGHDN and CDR2 FVKESK. The V end lost 2 bases, the J end lost 8 bases, and 12 bases lay between the germline ends. This CDR3 has 14 residues. The CDR3 DNA sequence: TGTGCCAGCAGCCAACTCCTCACAGGGGAAAAACTGTTTTTT. Its protein is CASSQLLTGEKLFF.

CDR3 protein: CASSQTTGDYGYTF. The CDR3 DNA follows: TGTGCCAGCAGCCAAACAACAGGGGACTATGGCTACACCTTC. V is TRBV14 and J is TRBJ1-2; 7 bases align to TRBD1. This CDR3 region has 14 residues. The V and J ends lost 2 bases and 3 bases, in that order; junction bases with no gene match: 3. Germline values: CDR1 SGHDN, CDR2 FVKESK.

This clone showed up just a few times. The chain employs TRBV7-2 and TRBJ1-4, with 12 bases identical to TRBD1. With 5 bases clipped from V and 3 bases from J, the junction kept 10 bases outside the gene matches. Germline V gives CDR1 SGHTA, CDR2 FQGNSA. This CDR3 is 18 amino acids long. Here the CDR3 reads CASSPTGTGGRANEKLFF. CDR3 nucleotides: TGTGCCAGCAGCCCCACCGGGACAGGGGGCCGGGCTAATGAAAAACTGTTTTTT. The whole variable domain, filled in from reference TRBV7-2 and TRBJ1-4, reads GAGVSQSPSNKVTEKGKDVELRCDPISGHTALYWYRQSLGQGLEFLIYFQGNSAPDKSGLPSDRFSAERTGGSVSTLTIQRTQQEDSAVYLCASSPTGTGGRANEKLFFGSGTQLSVL.

V is TRBV27 and J is TRBJ2-5; weak D call: TRBD2 (5 bases). This CDR3 region has 15 residues. The V and J ends lost 5 bases and 4 bases respectively, with 17 bases between them. Germline V gives CDR1 MNHEY, CDR2 SMNVEV (reference sequence). The CDR3 reads CASSLYRTAPETQYF. The CDR3 DNA is TGTGCCAGCAGTCTATATAGGACTGCCCCAGAGACCCAGTACTTC.

This chain links TRBV5-1 with TRBJ2-4; D is possibly TRBD2 (6 bases). This CDR3 is 14 amino acids long. The germline CDR1 and CDR2 sequences are SGHRS and YFSETQ. Trimming stripped 1 base from V and 8 bases from J, with 13 bases between. The CDR3 DNA reads TGCGCCAGCAGCTTGAAAGACGGGGGAGACATTCAGTACTTC. Protein product: CASSLKDGGDIQYF.

V usage is TRBV11-1 and J usage is TRBJ1-2; TRBD1 matches at 8 bases. Germline V gives CDR1 SGHAT, CDR2 FQDESV (reference sequence). This CDR3 has 15 residues. Losses at the gene ends were 5 bases for V and 4 bases for J; bases not matched to a gene: 9. The CDR3 DNA is TGTGCCAGCAGCGGCCGGGACAGGAGGGGCTATGGCTACACCTTC. Protein product: CASSGRDRRGYGYTF.

This sequence joins TRBV5-1 and TRBJ2-2; 9 bases are shared with TRBD1. V lost 5 bases and J lost 7; bases outside the gene matches: 18. The germline V gene encodes CDR1 SGHRS and CDR2 YFSETQ. This CDR3 contains 18 residues. The CDR3 bases are TGCGCCAGCAGTCCCGGGACAGGGACCCAGGGAAGGAGCGGGGAGCTGTTTTTT. This codes for CASSPGTGTQGRSGELFF.

The chain uses TRBV19 and TRBJ2-5, with 8 nucleotides matching TRBD1. The CDR3 loop spans 15 amino acids. Trimming took 5 bases from V and 4 from J; bases not matched to a gene: 9. Germline CDR1 is LNHDA and CDR2 is SQIVND (reference sequence). CDR3 region: CASSWQGAFGETQYF. CDR3 bases: TGTGCCAGTAGTTGGCAGGGGGCGTTTGGAGAGACCCAGTACTTC.

This rearrangement joins TRBV23-1 to TRBJ2-4; no reliable D call. TRBV23-1 is an open reading frame whose function is uncertain. Trimming shortened V by 2 bases and J by 0 bases, and 11 bases separated the two germline ends. This CDR3 comprises 16 residues. CDR3 sequence: CASSQNYWVAKNIQYF. As DNA, the CDR3 is TGCGCCAGCAGTCAAAACTATTGGGTAGCCAAAAACATTCAGTACTTC.

This rearrangement joins TRBV18 to TRBJ1-1; D might be TRBD1 (5 bases). The ends were cut back, 4 bases at V and 0 bases at J, with 18 bases in the middle. This CDR3 spans 17 amino acids. CDR1 and CDR2 (germline): KGHSH, LQKENI. CDR3 sequence: CASSRRRAGVVNTEAFF. The CDR3 DNA reads as TGTGCCAGCTCACGACGTCGCGCGGGGGTGGTGAACACTGAAGCTTTCTTT.

The J gene is TRBJ2-7, the V gene TRBV11-2, with TRBD2 as a possible D gene (7 bases). Germline V gene lookup returns CDR1 SGHAT and CDR2 FQNNGV. Trimming stripped 0 bases from V and 5 bases from J, with 14 bases between. This CDR3 comprises 15 residues. CDR3 nucleotides: TGTGCCAGCAGCTTAGATCGGGGGGCCGATGACGAGCAGTACTTC. Translated: CASSLDRGADDEQYF.

The V call is TRBV6-6, the J call TRBJ1-6, with 7 bases lining up with TRBD1. Germline assignment: CDR1 MNHNY and CDR2 SVGAGI (reference sequence). This CDR3 has 15 amino acids. Trimming took 2 bases from V and 10 from J; bases not matched to a gene: 8. CDR3 bases: TGTGCCAGCAGTTACCCGGACAGGACAGAATCACCCCTCCACTTT. Its translation is CASSYPDRTESPLHF.

The chain combines TRBV19 with TRBJ1-3, with 7 bases matching TRBD1. Germline V gene lookup returns CDR1 LNHDA and CDR2 SQIVND (reference sequence). With V trimmed by 6 bases and J by 8 bases, 7 bases remained unmatched. There are 13 residues in the CDR3. The CDR3 is CASSQHRGDTIYF. As DNA, the CDR3 is TGTGCCAGTAGCCAACACAGGGGCGACACCATATATTTT.